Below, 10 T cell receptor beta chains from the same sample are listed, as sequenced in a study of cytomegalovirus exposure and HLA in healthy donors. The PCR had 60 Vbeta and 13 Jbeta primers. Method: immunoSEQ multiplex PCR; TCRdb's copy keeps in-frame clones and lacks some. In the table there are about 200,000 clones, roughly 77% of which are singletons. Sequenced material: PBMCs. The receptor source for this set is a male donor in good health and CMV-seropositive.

The CDR3 loop reads CASSFGTVTYEQYF. The DNA for the CDR3 is TGTGCCAGCAGCTTTGGGACAGTAACCTACGAGCAGTACTTC. The chain has TRBV5-8 and TRBJ2-7, with 7 nucleotides matching TRBD1. V lost 2 bases, J lost 2 bases, and 4 bases stayed unmatched. The CDR3 consists of 14 residues. Germline assignment: CDR1 SGHTS and CDR2 YDEGEE.

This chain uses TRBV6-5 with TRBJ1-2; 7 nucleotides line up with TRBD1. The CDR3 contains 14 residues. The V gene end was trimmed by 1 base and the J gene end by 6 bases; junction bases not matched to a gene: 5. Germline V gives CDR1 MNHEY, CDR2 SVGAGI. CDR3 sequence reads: CASSYYDRADGYTF. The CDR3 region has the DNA TGTGCCAGCAGTTACTACGACAGGGCGGATGGCTACACCTTC.

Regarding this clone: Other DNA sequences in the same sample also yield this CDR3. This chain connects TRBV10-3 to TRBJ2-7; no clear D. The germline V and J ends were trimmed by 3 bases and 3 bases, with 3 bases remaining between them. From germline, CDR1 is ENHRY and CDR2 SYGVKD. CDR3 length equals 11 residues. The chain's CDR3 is CAISDLYEQYF. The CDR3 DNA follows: TGTGCCATCAGTGATCTCTACGAGCAGTACTTC.

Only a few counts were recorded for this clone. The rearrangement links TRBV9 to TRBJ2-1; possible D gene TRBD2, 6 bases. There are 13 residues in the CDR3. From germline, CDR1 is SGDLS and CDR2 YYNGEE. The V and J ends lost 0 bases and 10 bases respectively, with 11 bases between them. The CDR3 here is CASSVGPAGEQFF. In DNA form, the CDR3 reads TGTGCCAGCAGCGTAGGTCCGGCGGGGGAGCAGTTCTTC.

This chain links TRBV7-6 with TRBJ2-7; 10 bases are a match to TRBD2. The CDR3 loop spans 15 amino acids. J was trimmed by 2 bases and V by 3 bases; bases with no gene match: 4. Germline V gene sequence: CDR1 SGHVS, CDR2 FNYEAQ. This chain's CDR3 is CASSFLAGVPYEQYF. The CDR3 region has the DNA TGTGCCAGCAGCTTCCTAGCGGGAGTGCCCTACGAGCAGTACTTC.

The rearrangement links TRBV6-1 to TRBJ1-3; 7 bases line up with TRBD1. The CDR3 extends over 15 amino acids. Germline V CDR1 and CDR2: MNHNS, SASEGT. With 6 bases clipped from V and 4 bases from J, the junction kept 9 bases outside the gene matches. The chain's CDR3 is CASSLPTGTGNTIYF. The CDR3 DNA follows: TGTGCCAGCAGCCTTCCGACAGGGACAGGAAACACCATATATTTT.

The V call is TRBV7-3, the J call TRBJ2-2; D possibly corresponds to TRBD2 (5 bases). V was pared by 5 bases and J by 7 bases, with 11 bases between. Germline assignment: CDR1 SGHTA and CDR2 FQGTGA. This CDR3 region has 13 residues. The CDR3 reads CASSRTTIGELFF. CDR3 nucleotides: TGTGCCAGCAGCCGGACGACTATCGGGGAGCTGTTTTTT.

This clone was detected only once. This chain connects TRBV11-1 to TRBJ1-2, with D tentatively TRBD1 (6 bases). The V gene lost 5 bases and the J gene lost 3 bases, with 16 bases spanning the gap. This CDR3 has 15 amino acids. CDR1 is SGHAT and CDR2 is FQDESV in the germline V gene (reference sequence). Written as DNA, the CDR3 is TGTGCCAGCAGCCATCAACAGGGAGGGGACTATGGCTACACCTTC. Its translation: CASSHQQGGDYGYTF.

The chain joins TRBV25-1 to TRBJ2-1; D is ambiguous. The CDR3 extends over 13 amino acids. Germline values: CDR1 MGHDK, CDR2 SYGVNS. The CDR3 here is CASVADSYNEQFF. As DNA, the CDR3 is TGTGCTTCGGTGGCGGACTCCTACAATGAGCAGTTCTTC. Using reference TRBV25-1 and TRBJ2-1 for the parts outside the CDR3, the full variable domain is EADIYQTPRYLVIGTGKKITLECSQTMGHDKMYWYQQDPGMELHLIHYSYGVNSTEKGDLSSESTVSRIRTEHFPLTLESARPSHTSQYLCASVADSYNEQFFGPGTRLTVL.

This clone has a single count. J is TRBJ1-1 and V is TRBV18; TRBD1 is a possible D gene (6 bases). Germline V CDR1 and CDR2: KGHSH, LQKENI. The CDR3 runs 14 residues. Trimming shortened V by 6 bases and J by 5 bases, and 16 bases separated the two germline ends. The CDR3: CASSRGFPGTEAFF. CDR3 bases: TGTGCCAGCTCCAGGGGTTTTCCTGGGACTGAAGCTTTCTTT.